A single sample gave rise to the 11 T cell receptor beta chains below, sequenced in a study of T cells in Graves' hyperthyroidism and ophthalmopathy. Amplification of TCR beta CDR3 regions used RNA as the template. RT-PCR in the first round (using the HTBI primer set) targeted the TCR CDR3. MiXCR was run by TCRdb on the multiplex PCR reads, yielding one entry per CDR3 protein. The sample has some 500,000 distinct CDR3 sequences; 13% to 15% are singletons. The sample consisted of blood. These receptor sequences come from a woman younger than 30 with Graves' hyperthyroidism.

This clonotype showed up many times. CDR3 in amino acids: CASSTRGPGNQPQHF. The CDR3 region has the DNA TGTGCCAGCAGTACCAGGGGGCCGGGCAATCAGCCCCAGCATTTT. V is TRBV6-1 and J is TRBJ1-5; TRBD1 aligns across 8 bases. The CDR3 totals 15 residues. Germline assignment: CDR1 MNHNS and CDR2 SASEGT. J was trimmed by 2 bases and V by 5 bases; bases with no gene match: 5.

This clonotype was picked up a small number of times. This chain links TRBV2 with TRBJ2-1; 14 nucleotides match TRBD2. CDR1 is SNHLY and CDR2 is FYNNEI in the germline V gene. V gave up 6 bases and J gave up 8 bases; unmatched junction bases: 12. This CDR3 is built from 17 residues. The CDR3 region is CASSGGTSGRSPDEQFF. CDR3 nucleotide sequence: TGTGCCAGCAGCGGGGGGACTAGCGGGAGATCCCCCGATGAGCAGTTCTTC.

This clonotype was picked up many times. The rearrangement uses TRBV20-1 and TRBJ2-1; 11 bases agree with TRBD1. Germline lookup yields CDR1 DFQATT and CDR2 SNEGSKA (reference sequence). There are 15 residues in the CDR3. The J segment lost 5 bases and the V segment lost 4 bases, leaving 7 bases of the junction unmatched. Here the CDR3 reads CSATRTGGNDNEQFF. The CDR3, as DNA: TGCAGTGCTACAAGGACAGGGGGCAATGACAATGAGCAGTTCTTC.

This clonotype has ten or more counts. The chain joins TRBV7-9 to TRBJ2-1, with 8 positions matching TRBD2. Germline loops: CDR1 SEHNR, CDR2 FQNEAQ (reference sequence). The junction had 8 bases not matched to a gene; V was cut back by 2 bases and J by 8 bases. The CDR3 runs to 15 residues. The CDR3 loop reads CASSLFSGRGDEQFF. For the CDR3, the DNA is TGTGCCAGCAGCTTATTCAGCGGGAGAGGAGATGAGCAGTTCTTC. Full variable domain (missing parts from reference TRBV7-9 and TRBJ2-1): DTGVSQNPRHKITKRGQNVTFRCDPISEHNRLYWYRQTLGQGPEFLTYFQNEAQLEKSRLLSDRFSAERPKGSFSTLEIQRTEQGDSAMYLCASSLFSGRGDEQFFGPGTRLTVL.

This clonotype came up many times. The gene calls are TRBV20-1 and TRBJ2-1; no reliable D call. The CDR3 extends over 11 amino acids. The V gene lost 3 bases and the J gene lost 7 bases, with 7 bases spanning the gap. Germline CDR1 is DFQATT and CDR2 is SNEGSKA (reference sequence). CDR3 bases: TGCAGTGCTAGTAGCCTGAATGAGCAGTTCTTC. Protein sequence: CSASSLNEQFF.

The CDR3, as DNA: TGTGCCACCGGGACTAGCGGGAGGGCCGTCAATGAGCAGTTCTTC. Its protein product is CATGTSGRAVNEQFF. This chain links TRBV15 with TRBJ2-1, with 16 positions matching TRBD2. V trimming: 8 bases; J trimming: 6 bases; junction bases outside the gene matches: 4. This CDR3 has 15 residues. Germline V gene sequence: CDR1 LNHNV, CDR2 YYDKDF (reference sequence).

The rearrangement links TRBV7-3 to TRBJ2-2, with 8 nucleotides matching TRBD1. Germline CDR1 is SGHTA and CDR2 is FQGTGA. The CDR3 has 16 residues. V trimming: 1 base; J trimming: 6 bases; junction bases outside the gene matches: 7. CDR3: CASSLSGQGLPGELFF. Here the CDR3 DNA reads TGTGCCAGCAGCTTAAGCGGACAGGGATTACCCGGGGAGCTGTTTTTT.

This clonotype was seen ten or more times. The chain couples TRBV6-1 to TRBJ2-3; 13 bases fit TRBD2. This CDR3 region has 17 residues. V dropped 6 bases and J dropped 2; count of bases not matched to a gene: 8. Germline CDR1 MNHNS, CDR2 SASEGT. Here the CDR3 reads CASSSSGLAGPTDTQYF. As DNA, the CDR3 is TGTGCCAGCAGCTCTTCGGGACTAGCGGGGCCCACAGATACGCAGTATTTT.

The CDR3 spells CASTGGGSESYNEQFF. The CDR3 coding sequence is TGTGCCAGCACCGGGGGTGGGTCGGAATCCTACAATGAGCAGTTCTTC. The genes are TRBV6-2 or TRBV6-3 and TRBJ2-1; D possibly corresponds to TRBD2 (6 bases). V was shortened by 7 bases and J by 1 base, with 17 bases between the two germline ends. Germline CDR1 reads MNHEY; CDR2 reads SVGEGT. The CDR3 has 16 residues.

The J gene is TRBJ2-5, the V gene TRBV5-4; TRBD2 matches 8 bases. Unmatched junction bases numbered 9, after V lost 1 base and J lost 4 bases. Germline V gene data show CDR1 as SGHNT and CDR2 as YYREEE (reference sequence). This CDR3 spans 16 amino acids. The CDR3 region has the DNA TGTGCCAGCAGCTTGCTCGGGCGGGAGGAGGGAGAGACCCAGTACTTC. This gives the protein CASSLLGREEGETQYF.

The chain combines TRBV9 with TRBJ2-1; D is unclear. The germline V gene encodes CDR1 SGDLS and CDR2 YYNGEE. The CDR3 covers 15 residues. V dropped 1 base and J dropped 0 bases, with 8 bases sitting between them. The CDR3 nucleotides read TGTGCCAGCAGCGTATACCCTAGCTCCTACAATGAGCAGTTCTTC. It is translated as CASSVYPSSYNEQFF.